The 32 T cell receptor beta chains below come from one sample, sequenced in a study of cytomegalovirus exposure and HLA in healthy donors. It was with 60 Vbeta and 13 Jbeta primers that the PCR ran. Produced via immunoSEQ multiplex PCR; TCRdb's table is partial and in-frame only. The table includes 100,000 to 150,000 clones, around 73% detected once. The sequenced sample consisted of PBMCs. These receptors all stem from a female donor in good health and CMV-seronegative.

The chain couples TRBV5-1 to TRBJ2-1, with D perhaps TRBD1 (7 bases). Germline values: CDR1 SGHRS, CDR2 YFSETQ. The CDR3 runs to 17 residues. Trimming shortened V by 0 bases and J by 7 bases, and 20 bases separated the two germline ends. The CDR3 coding sequence is TGCGCCAGCAGCTTGGTGGGCGGGATTATGGACAGGAATGAGCAGTTCTTC. Translating gives CASSLVGGIMDRNEQFF.

The chain employs TRBV27 and TRBJ2-7; D is unresolved. Looked up from germline, CDR1 is MNHEY and CDR2 is SMNVEV (reference sequence). CDR3 length equals 14 residues. The germline V and J ends were trimmed by 0 bases and 0 bases, with 6 bases remaining between them. In DNA, the CDR3 is TGTGCCAGCAGTTTATCGGCAGACTCCTACGAGCAGTACTTC. It specifies CASSLSADSYEQYF.

V is TRBV10-3 and J is TRBJ2-1; TRBD2 aligns across 12 bases. Germline CDR1 is ENHRY and CDR2 is SYGVKD. The CDR3 loop spans 17 amino acids. V was pared by 5 bases and J by 0 bases, with 5 bases of the junction left unmatched. The chain's CDR3 is CAISWTSGTSSYNEQFF. As DNA, the CDR3 is TGTGCCATCAGTTGGACTAGCGGGACTAGCTCCTACAATGAGCAGTTCTTC.

The sample holds a few counts of this clone. Other nucleotide sequences in the sample specify the same CDR3. The gene calls are TRBV2 and TRBJ2-5, with D perhaps TRBD2 (5 bases). The CDR3 length is 12 residues. Trimming removed 3 bases from V and 4 bases from J, with 6 bases in between. From germline, CDR1 is SNHLY and CDR2 FYNNEI. CDR3 bases: TGTGCCAGCAGTGATCGGGGAGAGACCCAGTACTTC. This encodes CASSDRGETQYF.

This rearrangement joins TRBV28 to TRBJ2-3; TRBD2 matches 13 bases. The J segment lost 1 base and the V segment lost 2 bases, leaving 6 bases of the junction unmatched. This CDR3 region has 18 residues. In germline, CDR1 is MDHEN, CDR2 SYDVKM. DNA for the CDR3: TGTGCCAGCAGTTTACGACTAGCGGGAGGTTGGGGCACAGATACGCAGTATTTT. As protein: CASSLRLAGGWGTDTQYF.

V and J are TRBV19 and TRBJ1-1; a weak D match, TRBD1 (6 bases). V lost 7 bases and J lost 1, with 13 bases in between. Germline assignment: CDR1 LNHDA and CDR2 SQIVND (reference sequence). The CDR3 contains 14 residues. The CDR3 protein is CASKLTGQNTEAFF. CDR3 bases: TGTGCCAGTAAGCTTACGGGACAGAACACTGAAGCTTTCTTT.

In its sample, this clone was seen a few times. The genes are TRBV5-1 and TRBJ1-3; TRBD1 agrees at 8 bases. The germline V gene encodes CDR1 SGHRS and CDR2 YFSETQ. The CDR3 has 16 amino acids. The ends lost 4 bases at V and 4 bases at J; junction bases unmatched: 10. The DNA of the CDR3 is TGCGCCAGCAGCGAAGAGACAGGGGATGACGGAAACACCATATATTTT. Translating gives CASSEETGDDGNTIYF.

The genes are TRBV9 and TRBJ1-4; weak D call: TRBD1 (6 bases). The CDR3 is 15 amino acids. The V end was cut by 4 bases, the J end by 3 bases, with 13 bases between. CDR1 and CDR2 (germline): SGDLS, YYNGEE. DNA of the CDR3: TGTGCCAGCAGCACGGCTACAGGGTCTAATGAAAAACTGTTTTTT. Protein product: CASSTATGSNEKLFF. The complete variable domain, with remaining parts taken from reference TRBV9 and TRBJ1-4, reads DSGVTQTPKHLITATGQRVTLRCSPRSGDLSVYWYQQSLDQGLQFLIQYYNGEERAKGNILERFSAQQFPDLHSELNLSSLELGDSALYFCASSTATGSNEKLFFGSGTQLSVL.

The chain uses TRBV7-2 and TRBJ2-7, with 10 bases matching TRBD1. Trimming took 5 bases from V and 4 from J; bases not matched to a gene: 8. The V gene's germline CDR1 is SGHTA and CDR2 FQGNSA. The CDR3 is made up of 15 amino acids. The CDR3 region is CASSLSTGGFYEQYF. CDR3 in DNA: TGTGCCAGCAGCCTTTCGACAGGGGGCTTTTACGAGCAGTACTTC. The full variable domain, in which reference TRBV7-2 and TRBJ2-7 provide the parts outside the CDR3, is GAGVSQSPSNKVTEKGKDVELRCDPISGHTALYWYRQSLGQGLEFLIYFQGNSAPDKSGLPSDRFSAERTGGSVSTLTIQRTQQEDSAVYLCASSLSTGGFYEQYFGPGTRLTVT.

This clone came up once. The chain recombines TRBV5-4 with TRBJ1-6; weak D call: TRBD1 (5 bases). The CDR3 has 16 amino acids. Germline CDR1 is SGHNT and CDR2 is YYREEE (reference sequence). Trimming shortened V by 6 bases and J by 6 bases, and 19 bases separated the two germline ends. CDR3: CASTWGGISGNSPLHF. The CDR3 DNA follows: TGTGCCAGCACCTGGGGGGGAATATCTGGTAATTCACCCCTCCACTTT.

The chain is built from TRBV5-5 and TRBJ1-2; weak D call: TRBD1 (6 bases). V was trimmed by 4 bases and J by 2 bases, leaving 9 bases between them. There are 13 residues in the CDR3. CDR1 and CDR2 from the germline V gene are SGHKS and YYEKEE (reference sequence). DNA for the CDR3: TGTGCCAGCAGCCCCACAGGGAACTATGGCTACACCTTC. Its protein is CASSPTGNYGYTF.

The chain recombines TRBV10-2 with TRBJ2-3, with 7 bases identical to TRBD2. J gave up 4 bases and V 0 bases, and 4 bases lay outside the gene matches. Germline loops: CDR1 WSHSY, CDR2 SAAADI. The CDR3 totals 15 residues. The CDR3 DNA is TGCGCCAGCAGTGAGTCGACTCTAGCGGCAGATACGCAGTATTTT. It is translated as CASSESTLAADTQYF.

The chain joins TRBV19 to TRBJ2-3, with a tentative D call TRBD2 (7 bases). Germline values: CDR1 LNHDA, CDR2 SQIVND (reference sequence). V dropped 6 bases and J dropped 5 bases, with 15 bases sitting between them. CDR3 length: 14 amino acids. CDR3 loop: CASREGGRRDTQYF. The DNA for the CDR3 is TGTGCCAGTAGGGAGGGGGGGAGGAGAGATACGCAGTATTTT.

The J gene is TRBJ1-2, the V gene TRBV6-5; no clear D. V was shortened by 5 bases and J by 7 bases, with 14 bases between the two germline ends. This CDR3 spans 13 amino acids. Germline lookup yields CDR1 MNHEY and CDR2 SVGAGI. CDR3 loop: CASSQDLRTGYTF. The CDR3 DNA follows: TGTGCCAGCAGTCAGGACTTACGAACTGGCTACACCTTC.

The chain's CDR3 is CASSYQPGGQPQHF. The CDR3 bases are TGTGCCAGCAGTTATCAGCCGGGAGGGCAGCCCCAGCATTTT. V is TRBV6-5 and J is TRBJ1-5, with unresolved D. Deletions cut 3 bases from V and 7 bases from J, with 13 bases between. The length of the CDR3 is 14 residues. Germline V gene lookup returns CDR1 MNHEY and CDR2 SVGAGI.

The chain recombines TRBV7-8 with TRBJ2-5; 14 nucleotides line up with TRBD2. The germline CDR1 and CDR2 sequences are SGHVS and FQNEAQ. Losses at the gene ends were 1 base for V and 4 bases for J; bases not matched to a gene: 14. The CDR3 spans 20 residues. The chain's CDR3 is CASSLGRLGLAGGRRETQYF. In nucleotides, the CDR3 is TGTGCCAGCAGCTTAGGACGTTTAGGACTAGCGGGAGGAAGGCGAGAGACCCAGTACTTC.

The gene calls are TRBV12-1 and TRBJ2-5; the table assigns TRBD2, which was not confirmed against the DNA. TRBV12-1 is marked as a pseudogene. The CDR3 contains 24 residues. Written as DNA, the CDR3 is TGTGCCAGCAGCCGGGGTAGCGGGAGTATCCCAAGAGATCATGAGGGAGTATCCCAAGAGACCCAGTACTTC. Its translation is CASSRGSGSIPRDHEGVSQETQYF.

This clone was detected a few times. The chain joins TRBV27 to TRBJ2-3; 7 bases match TRBD1. CDR3 length: 14 residues. Trimming at V came to 8 bases and at J to 3 bases, leaving 8 bases not matched to a gene. Germline values: CDR1 MNHEY, CDR2 SMNVEV (reference sequence). CDR3 DNA sequence: TGTGCCAGCTCTCGACAGGGAAGGACAGATACGCAGTATTTT. Protein product: CASSRQGRTDTQYF.

The chain is built from TRBV21-1 and TRBJ2-1; the table's D call TRBD1 went unverified against the DNA. TRBV21-1 is reported as a pseudogene. The CDR3 covers 16 residues. The CDR3 spells CASSALRQGTYNEQFF. The CDR3 bases are TGTGCCAGCAGCGCGCTAAGACAGGGGACATACAATGAGCAGTTCTTC.

The chain combines TRBV19 with TRBJ2-1; 8 positions agree with TRBD2. Looked up from germline, CDR1 is LNHDA and CDR2 is SQIVND (reference sequence). The CDR3 loop spans 15 amino acids. Trimming at V came to 3 bases and at J to 2 bases, leaving 3 bases not matched to a gene. The CDR3, as DNA: TGTGCCAGTAGTATCCGACTAGCGACCTACAATGAGCAGTTCTTC. Translated, it gives CASSIRLATYNEQFF.

The V gene is TRBV2, the J gene TRBJ2-7, with 7 positions matching TRBD1. Per germline, CDR1 SNHLY and CDR2 FYNNEI. CDR3 size: 11 residues. Unmatched junction bases numbered 4, after V lost 7 bases and J lost 7 bases. CDR3 in amino acids: CASKGAREQYF. As DNA, the CDR3 is TGTGCCAGCAAGGGGGCGCGGGAGCAGTACTTC.

The J gene is TRBJ2-7, the V gene TRBV28; 7 nucleotides align to TRBD2. The trim removed 6 bases at V and 2 bases at J, leaving 10 bases unmatched. The CDR3 has 15 amino acids. CDR1 is MDHEN and CDR2 is SYDVKM in the germline V gene. CDR3 nucleotide sequence: TGTGCCAGCAGCCGTGGCGGGGACTATCCCTACGAGCAGTACTTC. Its translation is CASSRGGDYPYEQYF. Supplemented by reference TRBV28 and TRBJ2-7, the full variable domain reads DVKVTQSSRYLVKRTGEKVFLECVQDMDHENMFWYRQDPGLGLRLIYFSYDVKMKEKGDIPEGYSVSREKKERFSLILESASTNQTSMYLCASSRGGDYPYEQYFGPGTRLTVT.

In its sample, this clone was seen a few times. The chain joins TRBV15 to TRBJ2-7; D not certain. CDR3 length equals 15 residues. V gave up 5 bases and J gave up 0 bases, with 14 bases separating them. Germline V gene data show CDR1 as LNHNV and CDR2 as YYDKDF (reference sequence). The CDR3 loop is CATSADRGSSYEQYF. The CDR3 DNA is TGTGCCACCAGCGCCGATAGAGGTAGCTCCTACGAGCAGTACTTC.

This chain links TRBV18 with TRBJ2-7; 9 bases fit TRBD1. The junction had 4 bases not matched to a gene; V was cut back by 1 base and J by 3 bases. Germline values: CDR1 KGHSH, CDR2 LQKENI. This CDR3 comprises 15 residues. The CDR3 loop is CASSPRPDRGYEQYF. CDR3 bases: TGTGCCAGCTCACCACGACCGGACAGGGGCTACGAGCAGTACTTC. The whole variable domain, remainder taken from reference TRBV18 and TRBJ2-7, is NAGVMQNPRHLVRRRGQEARLRCSPMKGHSHVYWYRQLPEEGLKFMVYLQKENIIDESGMPKERFSAEFPKEGPSILRIQQVVRGDSAAYFCASSPRPDRGYEQYFGPGTRLTVT.

This clone has just a few counts. V usage is TRBV4-1 and J usage is TRBJ2-5; 14 nucleotides align to TRBD2. CDR1 is MGHRA, CDR2 YSYEKL, per germline. V shed 8 bases and J 5 bases; nucleotides not matched to a gene: 10. This CDR3 comprises 16 residues. The CDR3: CASGTGTSGSGETQYF. CDR3 DNA: TGCGCCAGCGGGACCGGGACTAGCGGGAGTGGGGAGACCCAGTACTTC.

The chain employs TRBV6-4 and TRBJ2-3; 8 nucleotides match TRBD2. Germline loops: CDR1 MRHNA, CDR2 SNTAGT. CDR3 length equals 13 residues. The junction had 4 bases not matched to a gene; V was cut back by 6 bases and J by 5 bases. The DNA for the CDR3 is TGTGCCAGCAGCGGGAGGGCCGAAGATACGCAGTATTTT. Its translation is CASSGRAEDTQYF.

The chain links TRBV9 to TRBJ1-2, with a weak D call TRBD1 (6 bases). Trimming shortened V by 3 bases and J by 3 bases, and 15 bases separated the two germline ends. The germline V gene has CDR1 SGDLS and CDR2 YYNGEE. The length of the CDR3 is 15 residues. CDR3 in amino acids: CASSETGERDYGYTF. The CDR3 coding sequence is TGTGCCAGCAGCGAGACAGGTGAAAGGGACTATGGCTACACCTTC.

This clone was observed a handful of times. V usage is TRBV19 and J usage is TRBJ2-7, with 12 bases identical to TRBD2. The V gene's germline CDR1 is LNHDA and CDR2 SQIVND (reference sequence). V shed 4 bases, J shed 5 bases, and the junction held 6 bases outside the gene matches. The CDR3 has 15 amino acids. As DNA, the CDR3 is TGTGCCAGTAGTAGACTAGCGGGAGTTTTGGACGAGCAGTACTTC. It translates to CASSRLAGVLDEQYF.

The chain is built from TRBV5-1 and TRBJ1-5; D is unclear. Germline lookup yields CDR1 SGHRS and CDR2 YFSETQ. Deletions cut 4 bases from V and 3 bases from J, with 17 bases between. This CDR3 is built from 16 residues. CDR3 bases: TGCGCCAGCAGCCCCGCAACCGGCGGATACAATCAGCCCCAGCATTTT. The encoded protein is CASSPATGGYNQPQHF.

The chain links TRBV7-2 to TRBJ2-7, with 7 bases identical to TRBD2. Germline V gene sequence: CDR1 SGHTA, CDR2 FQGNSA. The J segment lost 6 bases and the V segment lost 3 bases, leaving 11 bases of the junction unmatched. The CDR3 has 15 residues. The CDR3 DNA follows: TGTGCCAGCAGCTTGGACCGGACTAGGACATCCGAGCAGTACTTC. It codes for CASSLDRTRTSEQYF.

This clone came up a few times. V gene TRBV15 combines with J gene TRBJ2-7, with a possible D match to TRBD2 (7 bases). This CDR3 contains 16 residues. Trimming shortened V by 0 bases and J by 2 bases, and 14 bases separated the two germline ends. CDR1 is LNHNV, CDR2 YYDKDF, per germline (reference sequence). The CDR3 sequence: CATSREGGLSPYEQYF. The CDR3 DNA follows: TGTGCCACCAGCAGAGAGGGGGGGCTATCCCCCTACGAGCAGTACTTC.

This chain joins TRBV7-9 and TRBJ2-3; 10 positions agree with TRBD2. This CDR3 is built from 17 residues. With V trimmed by 2 bases and J by 6 bases, 11 bases remained unmatched. Germline CDR1 SEHNR, CDR2 FQNEAQ (reference sequence). The CDR3 region is CASSLPRHEAGGDTQYF. CDR3 DNA sequence: TGTGCCAGCAGCTTACCCCGACACGAAGCGGGAGGGGATACGCAGTATTTT.